A selection of T cell receptor beta chains follows, all from one sample in a study of vaccination effects on CD4 cells after COVID-19. Antigens of these TCRs are unknown. The assay was immunoSEQ multiplex PCR, and TCRdb's table has in-frame clones only and misses some. The table lists 25,000 to 30,000 clones, under 85% of them singletons, with 25% to 35% in the top ten. This specimen consisted of CD4+ T cells from PBMCs cultured with SARS-CoV-2 spike peptides, obtained before COVID-19 vaccination. These receptors were collected from a human donor who received a COVID-19 vaccine. Both conserved end residues are part of each CDR3. The order of the fields is D gene, clone size, V gene, CDR3 length, J gene, CDR3 protein, CDR3 DNA. D genes are given only for firm matches. Only some rows state a clone size, as once, few, many or a class for expanded clones.

TRBD1	.	TRBV4-2	16	TRBJ1-1	CASSQGQGLVNTEAFF	TGTGCCAGCAGCCAGGGACAGGGGCTGGTGAACACTGAAGCTTTCTTT
.	.	TRBV19	13	TRBJ1-2	CASRVDGSYGYTF	TGTGCCAGTAGGGTCGACGGCTCTTATGGCTACACCTTC
.	.	TRBV11-2	14	TRBJ1-1	CASSLDPGTTEAFF	TGTGCCAGCAGCTTAGACCCAGGGACCACTGAAGCTTTCTTT
.	.	TRBV24-1	13	TRBJ2-1	CATSDPPGNEQFF	TGTGCCACCAGTGATCCGCCGGGGAATGAGCAGTTCTTC
TRBD2	.	TRBV5-1	15	TRBJ2-1	CASSTGGISYNEQFF	TGCGCCAGCAGCACCGGGGGGATCTCCTACAATGAGCAGTTCTTC
TRBD1	.	TRBV7-9	14	TRBJ1-2	CASSFFQGAMGYTF	TGTGCCAGCAGCTTTTTCCAGGGGGCGATGGGCTACACCTTC
TRBD2	.	TRBV14	20	TRBJ2-2	CASSQDPQRRAGAATGELFF	TGTGCCAGCAGCCAAGATCCCCAGAGGAGGGCGGGAGCGGCCACCGGGGAGCTGTTTTTT
.	.	TRBV15	15	TRBJ1-5	CATSGGGPTHQPQHF	TGTGCCACCAGTGGGGGGGGCCCCACCCATCAGCCCCAGCATTTT
.	.	TRBV18	14	TRBJ1-5	CASSPGLRLQPQHF	TGTGCCAGCTCACCAGGGTTGCGACTTCAGCCCCAGCATTTT
.	.	TRBV9	14	TRBJ1-1	CASSVDNRNTEAFF	TGTGCCAGCAGCGTAGATAACAGGAACACTGAAGCTTTCTTT
.	once	TRBV7-2	14	TRBJ2-1	CASSSFTNPNEQFF	TGTGCCAGCAGCTCCTTCACTAACCCCAATGAGCAGTTCTTC
TRBD1	.	TRBV18	15	TRBJ2-7	CASSRGQGRIYEQYF	TGTGCCAGCTCTCGAGGACAGGGTAGAATCTACGAGCAGTACTTC
.	.	TRBV21-1	13	TRBJ2-3	CASRGIGTDTQYF	TGTGCCAGCAGGGGTATCGGAACAGATACGCAGTATTTT
.	once	TRBV11-2	19	TRBJ1-2	CASSSFKRGPSSLNYGYTF	TGTGCCAGCAGCTCATTCAAGCGGGGCCCGAGTTCTTTAAACTATGGCTACACCTTC
TRBD2	.	TRBV9	15	TRBJ2-1	CASSVVSGRANEQFF	TGTGCCAGCAGCGTAGTAAGCGGGAGGGCCAATGAGCAGTTCTTC
.	.	TRBV3-1/TRBV3-2	15	TRBJ1-6	CASSQGVWNNSPLHF	TGTGCCAGCAGCCAAGGGGTGTGGAATAATTCACCCCTCCACTTT
.	once	TRBV4-2	13	TRBJ1-1	CASSQEGGPEAFF	TGTGCCAGCAGCCAAGAGGGGGGGCCAGAAGCTTTCTTT
.	once	TRBV19	18	TRBJ1-3	CASSTTALSLLSGNTIYF	TGTGCCAGTAGTACCACAGCTCTCAGTCTTCTCTCTGGAAACACCATATATTTT
.	.	TRBV27	13	TRBJ1-2	CASRASGAYGYTF	TGTGCCAGCAGGGCGAGTGGGGCTTATGGCTACACCTTC
.	.	TRBV30	15	TRBJ2-6	CAWRKTSSGANVLTF	TGTGCCTGGAGGAAGACATCCTCTGGGGCCAACGTCCTGACTTTC
.	.	TRBV28	12	TRBJ2-1	CASREGGNEQFF	TGTGCCAGCAGAGAAGGGGGTAATGAGCAGTTCTTC
.	.	TRBV6-5	16	TRBJ2-6	CASSLRGVSGANVLTF	TGTGCCAGCAGTTTACGGGGTGTCTCTGGGGCCAACGTCCTGACTTTC